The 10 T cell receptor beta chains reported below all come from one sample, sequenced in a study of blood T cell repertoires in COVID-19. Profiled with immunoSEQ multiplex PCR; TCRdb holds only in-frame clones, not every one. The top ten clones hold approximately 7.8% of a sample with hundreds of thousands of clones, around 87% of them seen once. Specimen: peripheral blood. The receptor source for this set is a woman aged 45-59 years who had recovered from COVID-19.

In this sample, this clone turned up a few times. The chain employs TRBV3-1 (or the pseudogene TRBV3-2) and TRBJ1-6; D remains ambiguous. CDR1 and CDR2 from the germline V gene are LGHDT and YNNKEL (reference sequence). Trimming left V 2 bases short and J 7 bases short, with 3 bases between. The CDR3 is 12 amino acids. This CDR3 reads CASSQINSPLHF. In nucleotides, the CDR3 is TGTGCCAGCAGCCAAATAAATTCACCCCTCCACTTT.

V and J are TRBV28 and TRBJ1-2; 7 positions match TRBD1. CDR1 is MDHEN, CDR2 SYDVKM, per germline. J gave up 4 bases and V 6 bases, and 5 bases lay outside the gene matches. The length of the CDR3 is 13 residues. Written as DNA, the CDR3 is TGTGCCAGCAGGCCCGGGACAGCCTATGGCTACACCTTC. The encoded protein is CASRPGTAYGYTF.

The CDR3 DNA is TGCGCCAGCAGCTTAGAGGACAGAATGAACACTGAAGCTTTCTTT. Its translation: CASSLEDRMNTEAFF. The genes are TRBV5-1 and TRBJ1-1, with TRBD1 as a possible D gene (6 bases). With 2 bases removed from V and 0 bases from J, the gap between germline ends came to 11 bases. Germline loops: CDR1 SGHRS, CDR2 YFSETQ. The CDR3 runs 15 residues.

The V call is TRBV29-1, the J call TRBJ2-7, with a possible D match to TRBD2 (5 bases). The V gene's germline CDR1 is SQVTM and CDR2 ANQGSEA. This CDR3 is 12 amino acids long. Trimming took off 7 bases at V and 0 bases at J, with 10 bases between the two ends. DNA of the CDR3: TGCAGCGGAGGGAACCTCTCCTACGAGCAGTACTTC. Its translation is CSGGNLSYEQYF.

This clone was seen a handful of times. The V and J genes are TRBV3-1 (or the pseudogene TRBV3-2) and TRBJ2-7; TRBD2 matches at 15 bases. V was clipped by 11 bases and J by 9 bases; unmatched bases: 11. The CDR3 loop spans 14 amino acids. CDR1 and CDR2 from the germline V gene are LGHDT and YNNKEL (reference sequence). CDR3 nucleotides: TGTGCCCCTACCGGACTAGCGGGAGGGCGCGGGCAGTACTTC. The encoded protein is CAPTGLAGGRGQYF.

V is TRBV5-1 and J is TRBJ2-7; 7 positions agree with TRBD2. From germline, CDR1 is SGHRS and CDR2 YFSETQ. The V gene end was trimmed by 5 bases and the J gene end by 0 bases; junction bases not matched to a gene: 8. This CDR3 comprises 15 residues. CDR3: CASRQDGGSSYEQYF. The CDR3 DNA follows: TGCGCCAGCAGGCAGGACGGGGGGAGCTCCTACGAGCAGTACTTC.

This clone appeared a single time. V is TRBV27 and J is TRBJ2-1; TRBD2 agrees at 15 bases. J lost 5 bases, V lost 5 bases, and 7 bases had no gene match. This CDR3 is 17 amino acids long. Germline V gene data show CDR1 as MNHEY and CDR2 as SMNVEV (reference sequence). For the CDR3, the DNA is TGTGCCAGCAGTAGCGGGACTAGCGGGGGGTACCACAATGAGCAGTTCTTC. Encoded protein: CASSSGTSGGYHNEQFF.

CDR3 nucleotides: TGTGCCAGCAGCCACCCGACAGGGGCGGGCGAAGGAGCTTTCTTT. Translating gives CASSHPTGAGEGAFF. The V call is TRBV14, the J call TRBJ1-1; 8 nucleotides match TRBD1. The trim removed 3 bases at V and 10 bases at J, leaving 13 bases unmatched. This CDR3 has 15 amino acids. Germline V CDR1 and CDR2: SGHDN, FVKESK.

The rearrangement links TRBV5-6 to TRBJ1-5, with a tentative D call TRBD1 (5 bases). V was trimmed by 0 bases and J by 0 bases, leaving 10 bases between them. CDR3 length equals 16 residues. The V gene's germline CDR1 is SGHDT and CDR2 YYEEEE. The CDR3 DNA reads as TGTGCCAGCAGCTTGGCCGGGGGTTATAGCAATCAGCCCCAGCATTTT. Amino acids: CASSLAGGYSNQPQHF.

In nucleotides, the CDR3 is TGCGCCAGCAGCCAAGATCGAACCGGGGAACCCTATAATTCACCCCTCCACTTT. This gives the protein CASSQDRTGEPYNSPLHF. This sequence joins TRBV4-3 and TRBJ1-6; D gene unclear. This CDR3 comprises 18 residues. The V gene's germline CDR1 is LGHNA and CDR2 YSLEER. V lost 0 bases, J lost 2 bases, and 14 bases lay in between.